This T cell receptor beta chain was found in a study of T cells after yellow fever vaccination. General observations from the study: By day 5 rather than day 15, the secondary response had peaked, though it was weaker.

For this clonotype: One end of the junction does not line up with germline, which may come from a read error.

TCR cDNA was made by 5'RACE template switching, adding a universal primer site and UMIs. Each CDR3 protein gets one entry after TCRdb re-called the 5' RACE reads with MiXCR. The sample contains roughly 94,000 distinct CDR3 sequences, under 9% of which appear only once. The CDR3 has 16 amino acids. The clonotype comes from a man between 18 and 35 years old who received the YFV17D yellow fever vaccine. The specimen comprised CD8+ T cells not binding an NS4B(214-222) dextramer, sorted from PBMCs, sampled roughly 14 days after the first yellow fever vaccination. J is TRBJ2-2 and V is TRBV12-3 or TRBV12-4, with TRBD2 matching over 7 bases. The CDR3 nucleotides read TGTGCCAGCAGTTCCATCAGCAGGGAGGGCACCAGGGAGCTGTTTTTT. Protein product: CASSSISREGTRELFF.